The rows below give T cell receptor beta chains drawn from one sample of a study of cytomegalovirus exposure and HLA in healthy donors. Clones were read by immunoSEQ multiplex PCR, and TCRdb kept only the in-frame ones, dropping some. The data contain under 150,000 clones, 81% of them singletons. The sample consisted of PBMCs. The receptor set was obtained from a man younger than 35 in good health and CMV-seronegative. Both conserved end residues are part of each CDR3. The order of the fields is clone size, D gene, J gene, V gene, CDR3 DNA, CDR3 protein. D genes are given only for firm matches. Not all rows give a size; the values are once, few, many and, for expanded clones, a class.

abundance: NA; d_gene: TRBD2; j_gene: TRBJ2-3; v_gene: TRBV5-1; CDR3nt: TGCGCCAGCAGCTACCGACTAGCGGGGGGCACAGATACGCAGTATTTT; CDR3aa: CASSYRLAGGTDTQYF
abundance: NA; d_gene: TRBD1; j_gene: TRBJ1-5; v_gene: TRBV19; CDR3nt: TGTGCCAGTAGTCCCTGGACAGGGTACAATCAGCCCCAGCATTTT; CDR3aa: CASSPWTGYNQPQHF
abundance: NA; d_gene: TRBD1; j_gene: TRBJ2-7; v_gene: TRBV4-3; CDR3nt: TGCGCCAGCAGCCCGACAGGGTTTACAGGCGAGCAGTACTTC; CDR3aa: CASSPTGFTGEQYF
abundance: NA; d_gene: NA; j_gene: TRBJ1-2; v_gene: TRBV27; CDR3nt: TGTGCCAGCAGTGGCAGGGGTGACGGCTACACCTTC; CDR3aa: CASSGRGDGYTF
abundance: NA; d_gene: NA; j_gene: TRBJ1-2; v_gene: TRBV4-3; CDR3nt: TGCGCCAGCAGCCAAGTCGGAGGGACCATCGGCGGCTACACCTTC; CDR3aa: CASSQVGGTIGGYTF
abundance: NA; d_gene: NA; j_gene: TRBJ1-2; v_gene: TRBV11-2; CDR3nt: TGTGCCAGCGCGACAGTCACCAACTATGGCTACACCTTC; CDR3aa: CASATVTNYGYTF
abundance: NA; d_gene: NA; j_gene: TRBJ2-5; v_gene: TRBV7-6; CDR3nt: TGTGCCAGCAGCCTGCGGGGTATGGGGGGTCAAGAGACCCAGTACTTC; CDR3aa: CASSLRGMGGQETQYF
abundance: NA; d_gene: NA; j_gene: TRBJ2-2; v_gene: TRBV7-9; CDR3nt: TGTGCCAGCAGCGCAATGGGGGGAAAGGGGACCGGGGAGCTGTTTTTT; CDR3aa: CASSAMGGKGTGELFF
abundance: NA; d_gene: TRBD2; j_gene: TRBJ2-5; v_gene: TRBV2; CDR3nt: TGTGCCAGCAGTCACGGACTCCTCGGACTAGCGAAAACCCAAGAGACCCAGTACTTC; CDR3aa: CASSHGLLGLAKTQETQYF
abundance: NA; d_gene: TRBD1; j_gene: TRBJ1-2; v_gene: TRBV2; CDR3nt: TGTGCCAGCAGACCGGGACAGGGGAACTATGGCTACACCTTC; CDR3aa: CASRPGQGNYGYTF
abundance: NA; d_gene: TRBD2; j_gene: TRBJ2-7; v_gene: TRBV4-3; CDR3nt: TGCGCCAGCAGCCAAGATGGACTAGCGGGGAATGAGCAGTACTTC; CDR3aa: CASSQDGLAGNEQYF
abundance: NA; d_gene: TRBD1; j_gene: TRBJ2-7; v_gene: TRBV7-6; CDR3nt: TGTGCCAGCAGCTTTAGACAGGGGGCTTACGAGCAGTACTTC; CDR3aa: CASSFRQGAYEQYF
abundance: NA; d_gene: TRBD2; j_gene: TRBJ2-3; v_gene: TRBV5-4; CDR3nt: TGTGCCAGCAGCTGGAGCGGGACTAGCGGGTCTACGCAGTATTTT; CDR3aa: CASSWSGTSGSTQYF
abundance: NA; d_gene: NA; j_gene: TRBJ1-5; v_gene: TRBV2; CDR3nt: TGTGCCAGCAGCATTTCTATCGAACAGGGTGGGGGCAATCAGCCCCAGCATTTT; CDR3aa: CASSISIEQGGGNQPQHF
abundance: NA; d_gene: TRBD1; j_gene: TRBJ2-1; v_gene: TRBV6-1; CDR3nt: TGTGCCAGCGTTAACAGGGGATGGGATGAGCAGTTCTTC; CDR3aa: CASVNRGWDEQFF
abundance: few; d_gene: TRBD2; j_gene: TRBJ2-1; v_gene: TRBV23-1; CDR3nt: TGCGCCAGCAGTCGATTCGGACCGGGACTAGCGCGCAATGAGCAGTTCTTC; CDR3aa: CASSRFGPGLARNEQFF
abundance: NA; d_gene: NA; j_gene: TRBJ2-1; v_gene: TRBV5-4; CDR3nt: TGTGCCAGCAGCCCCGGAGGACAGTCCTACAATGAGCAGTTCTTC; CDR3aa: CASSPGGQSYNEQFF
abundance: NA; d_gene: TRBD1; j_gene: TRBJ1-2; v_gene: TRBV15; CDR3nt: TGTGCCACCAGCAGAGGTACAGGGGATACCTTAAAATATGGCTACACCTTC; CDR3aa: CATSRGTGDTLKYGYTF
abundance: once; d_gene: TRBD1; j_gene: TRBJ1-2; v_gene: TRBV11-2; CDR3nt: TGTGCCAGCAGCTTTTTAGCAGGGGGCCTTGGCTACACCTTC; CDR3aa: CASSFLAGGLGYTF
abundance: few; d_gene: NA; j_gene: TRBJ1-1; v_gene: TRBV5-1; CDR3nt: TGCGCCAGCAGCCGCCTGGGGCGGAACACTGAAGCTTTCTTT; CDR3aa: CASSRLGRNTEAFF
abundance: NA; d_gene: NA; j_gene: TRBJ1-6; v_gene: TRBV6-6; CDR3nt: TGTGCCAGCCGCAGGACAGATAATTCACCCCTCCACTTT; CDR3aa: CASRRTDNSPLHF
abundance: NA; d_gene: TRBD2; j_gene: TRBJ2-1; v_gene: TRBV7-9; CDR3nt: TGTGCCAGCAGCTCACTAGCGGGGGGGCTAAATGAGCAGTTCTTC; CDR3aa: CASSSLAGGLNEQFF
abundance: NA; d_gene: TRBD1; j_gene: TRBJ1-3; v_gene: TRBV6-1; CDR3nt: TGTGCCAGCAGAGTAGACAGGGGGGCTGGAAACACCATATATTTT; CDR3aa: CASRVDRGAGNTIYF
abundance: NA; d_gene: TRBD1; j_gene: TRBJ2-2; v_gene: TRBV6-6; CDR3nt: TGTGCCAGCAACCCCGACAGGGGGTATGCCGGGGAGCTGTTTTTT; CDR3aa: CASNPDRGYAGELFF
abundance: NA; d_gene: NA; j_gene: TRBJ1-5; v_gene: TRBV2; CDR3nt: TGTGCCAGCTCGGGGGGGGGCGCTCTTCCCCAGCATTTT; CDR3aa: CASSGGGALPQHF
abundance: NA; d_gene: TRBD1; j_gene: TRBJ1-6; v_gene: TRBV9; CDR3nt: TGTGCCAGCAGCCCTCCGACAGGGGACTATAATTCACCCCTCCACTTT; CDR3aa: CASSPPTGDYNSPLHF
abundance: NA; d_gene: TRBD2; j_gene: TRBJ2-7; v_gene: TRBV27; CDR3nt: TGTGCCGGCAGCCTCTGGGGGGGCGAGCAGTACTTC; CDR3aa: CAGSLWGGEQYF
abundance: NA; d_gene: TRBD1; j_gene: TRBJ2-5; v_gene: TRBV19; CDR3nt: TGTGCCAGTAGTATAGTCGACAGGGGGCAATTCCCGCGTATGGAGACCCAGTACTTC; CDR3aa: CASSIVDRGQFPRMETQYF
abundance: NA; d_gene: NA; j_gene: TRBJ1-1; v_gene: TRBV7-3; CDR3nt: TGTGCCAGCAGCCCTTCGTCGGGGAACACTGAAGCTTTCTTT; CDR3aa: CASSPSSGNTEAFF
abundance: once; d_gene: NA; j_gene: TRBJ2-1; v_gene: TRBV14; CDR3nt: TGTGCCAGCAGCCTGTCCAGGTACAATGAGCAGTTCTTC; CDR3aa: CASSLSRYNEQFF
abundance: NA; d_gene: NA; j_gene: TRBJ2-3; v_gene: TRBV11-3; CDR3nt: TGTGCCAGCAGCTCACAGGGCGCAGATACGCAGTATTTT; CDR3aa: CASSSQGADTQYF
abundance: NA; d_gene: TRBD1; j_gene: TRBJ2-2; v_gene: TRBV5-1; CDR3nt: TGCGCCAGCAGCCTCTTGAGGACAGGGACCGGGGAGCTGTTTTTT; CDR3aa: CASSLLRTGTGELFF
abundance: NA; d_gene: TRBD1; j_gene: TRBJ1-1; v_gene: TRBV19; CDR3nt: TGTGCCAGTAGTTCACCGGGACAGGGGACCGAGGGTGAAGCTTTCTTT; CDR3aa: CASSSPGQGTEGEAFF
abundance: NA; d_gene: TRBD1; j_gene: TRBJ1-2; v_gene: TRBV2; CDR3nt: TGTGCCAGCAGCAGACAGGGGCCGAGTGGCTACACCTTC; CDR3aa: CASSRQGPSGYTF
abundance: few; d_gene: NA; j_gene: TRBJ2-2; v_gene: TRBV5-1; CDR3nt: TGCGCCAGCAGCTTGGCCCGGGGGGCTGCGAACACCGGGGAGCTGTTTTTT; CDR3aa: CASSLARGAANTGELFF
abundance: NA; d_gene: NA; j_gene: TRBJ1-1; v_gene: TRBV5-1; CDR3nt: TGCGCCAGCTCTCGCGGCAGGAGGGTAAAAGCTTTCTTT; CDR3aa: CASSRGRRVKAFF
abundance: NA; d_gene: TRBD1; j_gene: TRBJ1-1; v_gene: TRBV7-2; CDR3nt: TGTGCCAGCAGCTTAGCGGGCAGGGGGCGCAGGTACACTGAAGCTTTCTTT; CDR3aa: CASSLAGRGRRYTEAFF
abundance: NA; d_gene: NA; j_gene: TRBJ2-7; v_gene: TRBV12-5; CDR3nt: TGTGCTAGTGGTTTGGGTGCGGACTCCTACGAGCAGTACTTC; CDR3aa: CASGLGADSYEQYF
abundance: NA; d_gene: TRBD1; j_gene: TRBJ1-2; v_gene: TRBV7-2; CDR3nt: TGTGCCAGCAGCTATCTACAGGGGGCGCATGGCTACACCTTC; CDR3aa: CASSYLQGAHGYTF
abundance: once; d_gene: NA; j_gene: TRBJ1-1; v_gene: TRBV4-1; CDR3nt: TGCGCCAGCAGCCACCCCAAAGGATCCGGGGATATGAACACTGAAGCTTTCTTT; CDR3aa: CASSHPKGSGDMNTEAFF
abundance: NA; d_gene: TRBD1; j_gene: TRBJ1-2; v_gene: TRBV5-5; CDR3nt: TGTGCCAGCAGCACGGGACAGAACTATGGCTACACCTTC; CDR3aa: CASSTGQNYGYTF
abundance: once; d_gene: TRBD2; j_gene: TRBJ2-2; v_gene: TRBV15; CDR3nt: TGTGCCACTACCCGAACTAGCGGGGGGGCCGGGACCGGGGAGCTGTTTTTT; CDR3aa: CATTRTSGGAGTGELFF
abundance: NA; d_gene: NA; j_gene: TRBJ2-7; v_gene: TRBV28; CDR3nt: TGTGCCAGCAGTCCCGGGATCAGCTACGAGCAGTACTTC; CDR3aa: CASSPGISYEQYF
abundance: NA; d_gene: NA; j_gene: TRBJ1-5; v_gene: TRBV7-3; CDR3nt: TGTGCCAGCAGCTTAAGACCCCGCGACAGGTACAATCAGCCCCAGCATTTT; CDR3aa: CASSLRPRDRYNQPQHF
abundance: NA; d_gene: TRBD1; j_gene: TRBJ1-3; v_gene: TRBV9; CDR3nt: TGTGCCTCGGGGGACAGCCGAAACACCATATATTTT; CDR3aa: CASGDSRNTIYF
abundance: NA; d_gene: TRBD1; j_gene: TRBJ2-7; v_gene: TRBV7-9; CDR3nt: TGTTCCAGCAGCCAACAGACAGGGTCGGCGGTCTACGAGCAGTACTTC; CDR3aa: CSSSQQTGSAVYEQYF
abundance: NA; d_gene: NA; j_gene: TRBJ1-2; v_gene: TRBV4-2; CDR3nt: TGTGCCAGCAGCCAAGATCGTGGGCGCAGCAACTATGGCTACACCTTC; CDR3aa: CASSQDRGRSNYGYTF